Listed below are T cell receptor beta chains from one sample, sequenced in a study of response to subunit inactivated influenza vaccine. Each CDR3 protein gets one entry after TCRdb re-called the RT-PCR reads with MiXCR. This table has about 520,000 distinct CDR3 sequences, 7.2% appearing once. The sample in question was PBMCs from blood, obtained less than 30 months after vaccination. These receptors came from a man aged 50-75 years who received an inactivated influenza vaccine. CDR3s include the opening cysteine and the closing phenylalanine or tryptophan. A D gene is named only where the DNA matches it firmly. A clone size is listed for some rows: how often the clone was seen (once, few, many), or a class if it is expanded.

j_call | clone_size | v_call | d_call | cdr3_nt | cdr3_aa
TRBJ1-1 | . | TRBV29-1 | . | TGCAGCGTTGAAAGCAGCGACAGGTTTGAAGCTTTCTTT | CSVESSDRFEAFF
TRBJ2-1 | many | TRBV5-1 | . | TGCGCCAGCAGCTTCGGCGACCTCGCCTACAATGAGCAGTTCTTC | CASSFGDLAYNEQFF
TRBJ1-1 | few | TRBV4-2 | . | TGTGCCAGCAGCCAAGATCGGGAGGTGAACACTGAAGCTTTCTTT | CASSQDREVNTEAFF
TRBJ2-3 | . | TRBV11-2 | . | TGTGCCAGCAGCTTAGAACCAGCGGCCACAGATACGCAGTATTTT | CASSLEPAATDTQYF
TRBJ2-5 | few | TRBV9 | TRBD1 | TGTGCCAGCAGCGACGGGACAGGGGTAGAGACCCAGTACTTC | CASSDGTGVETQYF
TRBJ2-2 | . | TRBV7-2 | TRBD1 | TGTGCCAGCAGCTATGGGCCAGGGGGCGCGGGCACCGGGGAGCTGTTTTTT | CASSYGPGGAGTGELFF
TRBJ1-2 | few | TRBV12-3/TRBV12-4 | TRBD1 | TGTGCCAGCAGTATCAGGGGGGGAAGTGGCTACACCTTC | CASSIRGGSGYTF
TRBJ1-5 | few | TRBV3-1 | . | TGTGCCAGCAGCCTCAATTCCTTCACTAATCAGCCCCAGCATTTT | CASSLNSFTNQPQHF
TRBJ2-3 | . | TRBV10-1 | TRBD2 | TGCGCCAGCAGTGAGATGCGGGGGTACACAGATACGCAGTATTTT | CASSEMRGYTDTQYF
TRBJ1-5 | few | TRBV7-2 | . | TGTGCCAGCAGCTTCTCCGGGGGGGTTAACAATCAGCCCCAGCATTTT | CASSFSGGVNNQPQHF
TRBJ1-4 | . | TRBV7-9 | TRBD1 | TGTGCCAGCAACCCTGGGACAGGGAGTGAAAAACTGTTTTTT | CASNPGTGSEKLFF
TRBJ2-1 | few | TRBV5-5 | . | TGTGCCAGCAGCTCCGGGTACGGCTACAATGAGCAGTTCTTC | CASSSGYGYNEQFF
TRBJ2-7 | many | TRBV5-1 | . | TGCGCCAGCAGTCGCGAAGGACAGACCTACGAGCAGTACTTC | CASSREGQTYEQYF
TRBJ2-7 | few | TRBV20-1 | . | TGCAGTGCAGTCCCCAAGTCCTACGAGCAGTACTTC | CSAVPKSYEQYF
TRBJ2-1 | many | TRBV3-1 | . | TGTGCCAGCAGCCAAGAATTGTGGGAAAATGAGCAGTTCTTC | CASSQELWENEQFF
TRBJ2-1 | many | TRBV28 | TRBD2 | TGTGCCACCAAACGCGGGGGAAACTACAATGAGCAGTTCTTC | CATKRGGNYNEQFF
TRBJ2-4 | few | TRBV20-1 | TRBD1 | TGCAGTGCTAAACAGGGGGCGGCCAAAAACATTCAGTACTTC | CSAKQGAAKNIQYF
TRBJ2-7 | many | TRBV3-1 | . | TGTGCCAGCAGCCAAAGGGAGAACTACGAGCAGTACTTC | CASSQRENYEQYF
TRBJ2-3 | many | TRBV10-3 | . | TGTGCCATCAGTGGTGTGGGGGCAGATACGCAGTATTTT | CAISGVGADTQYF
TRBJ2-3 | . | TRBV10-3 | . | TGTGCCATCAGATCCGCGGCGTCCCTAGTCACAGATACGCAGTATTTT | CAIRSAASLVTDTQYF
TRBJ1-1 | few | TRBV6-2/TRBV6-3 | . | TGTGCCACTCGAGAGGGTTGGCGGACTGAAGCTTTCTTT | CATREGWRTEAFF
TRBJ1-2 | . | TRBV12-3/TRBV12-4 | . | TGTGCCAGCAGTCCCGGACAGTGGGGTGGCTACACCTTC | CASSPGQWGGYTF
TRBJ1-3 | . | TRBV20-1 | . | TGCAGTGCTAGAGAAAGGGGAGTTGGAAACACCATATATTTT | CSARERGVGNTIYF
TRBJ2-7 | few | TRBV20-1 | . | TGCAGTGCTAGCCCGCCTACCTCCTACGAGCAGTACTTC | CSASPPTSYEQYF
TRBJ2-5 | few | TRBV5-1 | . | TGCGCCAGCAGCTTGGCGCCCTTGGGGACCCAAGAGACCCAGTACTTC | CASSLAPLGTQETQYF
TRBJ2-5 | . | TRBV20-1 | TRBD2 | TGCAGTGCTCCAAAAGGGACTAACCAAGAGACCCAGTACTTC | CSAPKGTNQETQYF
TRBJ2-7 | many | TRBV11-2 | . | TGTGCCAGCAGCTGGCCCGGCTCCTACGAGCAGTACTTC | CASSWPGSYEQYF
TRBJ2-1 | few | TRBV6-5 | . | TGTGCCAGCAGTTATCTCCCCACTACCTACAATGAGCAGTTCTTC | CASSYLPTTYNEQFF
TRBJ1-5 | few | TRBV6-5 | . | TGTGCCAGCAGTTACGGGGCAGCTCAGCCCCAGCATTTT | CASSYGAAQPQHF
TRBJ2-1 | . | TRBV20-1 | TRBD2 | TGCAGTGCTAGAACTAGCGGCAGTCACTACAAAGAGCAGTTCTTC | CSARTSGSHYKEQFF
TRBJ2-3 | . | TRBV24-1 | TRBD2 | TGTGCCACCACGGCGGGAGGAGGGCCTGATACGCAGTATTTT | CATTAGGGPDTQYF
TRBJ2-3 | few | TRBV19 | TRBD1 | TGTGCCAGTAACAGGGGGCAGGCGGATACGCAGTATTTT | CASNRGQADTQYF
TRBJ1-1 | many | TRBV7-2 | TRBD1 | TGTGCCAGCAGCACCCAGGGGGACACTGAAGCTTTCTTT | CASSTQGDTEAFF
TRBJ2-1 | . | TRBV10-3 | . | TGTGCCATCAGTGGTTTTGAGACAGGCTACAATGAGCAGTTCTTC | CAISGFETGYNEQFF
TRBJ2-7 | . | TRBV9 | . | TGTGCCAGCAGCGGTTGGGGAGGACTCGACGAGCAGTACTTC | CASSGWGGLDEQYF
TRBJ2-2 | few | TRBV5-1 | . | TGCGCCAGCAGAGCCCATGCAGGGAACACCGGGGAGCTGTTTTTT | CASRAHAGNTGELFF
TRBJ2-7 | . | TRBV7-6 | . | TGTGCCAGCAGCATCCCCCCCCAGTACTTC | CASSIPPQYF
TRBJ1-2 | few | TRBV6-1 | . | TGTGCCAGCAGCACCGGGACAACTAACTATGGCTACACCTTC | CASSTGTTNYGYTF
TRBJ2-3 | . | TRBV18 | . | TGTGCCAGCTCACCGAGCGGAAGAGATACGCAGTATTTT | CASSPSGRDTQYF
TRBJ2-5 | . | TRBV2 | . | TGTGCCAGCAGTGACTCCAGGGGCGGGGAGACCCAGTACTTC | CASSDSRGGETQYF
TRBJ2-3 | many | TRBV11-2 | . | TGTGCCAGCAGCTTACAGGGTCCGCTCCTTAGACTTAGCACAGATACGCAGTATTTT | CASSLQGPLLRLSTDTQYF
TRBJ2-1 | few | TRBV7-9 | TRBD2 | TGTGCCAGCAGCACCGGGACTAGCGGGACGCAGCAGTTCTTC | CASSTGTSGTQQFF
TRBJ2-7 | many | TRBV9 | . | TGTGCCAGCAGCGTAGCTGTGGAGAGCTCCTACGAGCAGTACTTC | CASSVAVESSYEQYF
TRBJ2-7 | few | TRBV4-3 | . | TGCGCCAGCAGCGGGACCCAGGGTCAGGACGAGCAGTACTTC | CASSGTQGQDEQYF
TRBJ2-7 | few | TRBV20-1 | TRBD2 | TGCAGTGCTAGAGACCCACTAGCGGGCGAGCAGTACTTC | CSARDPLAGEQYF
TRBJ2-7 | many | TRBV4-3 | . | TGCGCCAGCAGCAAGGACGGTTCCTACGAGCAGTACTTC | CASSKDGSYEQYF
TRBJ2-7 | few | TRBV10-3 | . | TGTGCCATCACTCCGACCGAGGGGTCCTACGAGCAGTACTTC | CAITPTEGSYEQYF
TRBJ1-3 | . | TRBV10-3 | TRBD1 | TGTGCCATCCAGGGACAGTCCAACACCATATATTTT | CAIQGQSNTIYF
TRBJ2-2 | . | TRBV10-3 | . | TGTGCCTTCAGTGCTCAGGCGGCTGTCACCGGGGAGCTGTTTTTT | CAFSAQAAVTGELFF
TRBJ1-3 | . | TRBV7-2 | . | TGTGCCAGCAGCCCGCATGGGTTCTCTGGAAACACCATATATTTT | CASSPHGFSGNTIYF
TRBJ2-7 | . | TRBV20-1 | . | TGCAGTGTGACAGGCGGGAGAACCCACGAGCAGTACTTC | CSVTGGRTHEQYF
TRBJ2-7 | . | TRBV5-5 | . | TGTGCCAGCAGCTTTCAGACAGCCTACGAGCAGTACTTC | CASSFQTAYEQYF
TRBJ2-5 | . | TRBV5-1 | . | TGCGCCAGCAGCTTGGATCCCAGCCAAGAGACCCAGTACTTC | CASSLDPSQETQYF
TRBJ2-3 | many | TRBV5-1 | TRBD1 | TGCGCCAGCAGCGGGCCGGGACAGACTACAGATACGCAGTATTTT | CASSGPGQTTDTQYF
TRBJ2-1 | few | TRBV28 | . | TGTGCCAGCAGTTGGGGCGCCTCTAGCTTGGGAGCGAATTGGGATGAGCAGTTCTTC | CASSWGASSLGANWDEQFF
TRBJ2-3 | few | TRBV20-1 | . | TGCAGTGCTAGGGACACAGGGATAAGTACAGATACGCAGTATTTT | CSARDTGISTDTQYF
TRBJ2-5 | . | TRBV12-3/TRBV12-4 | TRBD1 | TGTGCCAGCAGTTTAGACCCAGGGGGTGGGGAGACCCAGTACTTC | CASSLDPGGGETQYF